The TCR beta chain under discussion was sequenced for a study of cytomegalovirus exposure and HLA in healthy donors. In the study overall: A later analysis reported the same platform for the 100 to 150 validation repertoires and the approximately 700 first-cohort repertoires. Whole-study results and caveats: Cytomegalovirus status, reportedly, was diagnosed with high specificity and sensitivity by the classifier. The listing of 150 or so TCR beta chains classed them as cytomegalovirus-associated. Subsequent analysis found a tendency for first-cohort TCR clusters to co-occur within the 120 or so validation repertoires.

V was pared by 4 bases and J by 4 bases, with 7 bases of the junction left unmatched. Germline values: CDR1 SEHNR, CDR2 FQNEAQ (reference sequence). CDR3 length: 14 residues. This clone was counted between two and nine times. Its antigen is as yet unknown. Repertoires were generated with immunoSEQ multiplex PCR, while TCRdb's copy carries only in-frame clones and drops some. The top ten clones hold 2.5% to 3.5% of a sample with about 190,000 clones, about 80% of them seen once. This sequence joins TRBV7-9 and TRBJ2-7; TRBD1 matches at 7 bases. The source material was PBMCs. The source is a woman aged 18-30 years in good health and CMV-seropositive. The CDR3 DNA reads TGTGCCAGCAGCTCAAAAACGACAGGGTACGAGCAGTACTTC. Amino acid sequence: CASSSKTTGYEQYF.